The present T cell receptor (beta chain) was sequenced within a study of blood T cell repertoires in COVID-19. Worth noting for this clone: Relative to the germline gene, one junction end is altered; a read error may explain this.

Donors were grouped by their self-reported clinical history. Two consecutive negative NP/OP PCR tests, clearance, or resolved symptoms defined Cohort 3 recovery. Authors' processing steps: The assay estimated nucleated cells by amplifying reference gene primers. Generated by immunoSEQ multiplex PCR, the TCRdb table keeps only in-frame clones and is missing some. The V and J calls and the clone size are those of that table, but D and trimming were determined from the DNA. Of some 370,000 clones listed, 75% to 90% are singletons. Input material: PBMCs or T cells enriched from blood (not recorded which). This clonotype was sampled from a woman in her 50s who had recovered from COVID-19.

CDR3 bases: TGTGCCAGCAGTACCCTAAGGGGGAACCCTGAAGCTTTCTTT. Protein: CASSTLRGNPEAFF. This chain links TRBV6-5 with TRBJ1-1; the D gene is possibly TRBD1 (6 bases). The CDR3 loop spans 14 amino acids. Germline lookup yields CDR1 MNHEY and CDR2 SVGAGI.